The 19 T cell receptor beta chains below were found in one sample sequenced in a study of Ad26.COV2.S vaccination and SARS-CoV-2 variants. The assay was immunoSEQ multiplex PCR, and TCRdb's table has in-frame clones only and misses some. The sample gives nearly 400,000 clones, approximately 89% of which show up once; over 1.5% is in the top ten. Treatment noted: roughly 18 received Ad26.COV2.S at low or high dose, single or two shots; roughly five received placebo; per-sample allocation not given. Each sample was drawn 63 days after the first injection (of vaccine or placebo). The material sequenced was peripheral blood, taken in a trial of Ad26.COV2.S vaccine versus placebo. These receptor sequences come from a person aged 18-65 years who received the Ad26.COV2.S COVID-19 vaccine or a placebo.

The chain has TRBV6-6 and TRBJ1-1; no reliable D call. Trimming removed 5 bases from V and 1 base from J, with 8 bases in between. Looked up from germline, CDR1 is MNHNY and CDR2 is SVGAGI (reference sequence). The CDR3 totals 13 residues. The CDR3 DNA reads as TGTGCCAGCAGTGGACCCCAGAACACTGAAGCTTTCTTT. Protein: CASSGPQNTEAFF.

The CDR3 region has the DNA TGCGCCAGCAGCCTCCTTGGAGGGCTGGGAGATAAGCAGTTCTTC. It translates to CASSLLGGLGDKQFF. The chain carries TRBV4-1 and TRBJ2-1; possibly TRBD2 for D (6 bases). In germline, CDR1 is MGHRA, CDR2 YSYEKL. V dropped 4 bases and J dropped 11 bases, with 21 bases sitting between them. This CDR3 spans 15 amino acids.

The chain carries TRBV27 and TRBJ2-7, with D maybe TRBD2 (7 bases). Germline lookup yields CDR1 MNHEY and CDR2 SMNVEV (reference sequence). The CDR3 sequence is 14 residues long. V was trimmed by 5 bases and J by 6 bases, leaving 17 bases between them. The CDR3 nucleotides read TGTGCCAGCAGTCCATTAGGGGGGGCGCGCGAGCAGTACTTC. Residues: CASSPLGGAREQYF.

This clone has a single count. The rearrangement uses TRBV28 and TRBJ2-7, with 10 bases lining up with TRBD2. The length of the CDR3 is 16 residues. CDR1 MDHEN and CDR2 SYDVKM come from the germline V gene. V dropped 3 bases and J dropped 6; count of bases not matched to a gene: 11. This chain's CDR3 is CASSLKAGGLLGEQYF. CDR3 DNA: TGTGCCAGCAGTTTGAAAGCGGGAGGGCTTTTAGGCGAGCAGTACTTC. Full variable domain (missing parts from reference TRBV28 and TRBJ2-7): DVKVTQSSRYLVKRTGEKVFLECVQDMDHENMFWYRQDPGLGLRLIYFSYDVKMKEKGDIPEGYSVSREKKERFSLILESASTNQTSMYLCASSLKAGGLLGEQYFGPGTRLTVT.

The V and J genes are TRBV7-9 and TRBJ2-6; 9 bases line up with TRBD2. After removal of 5 bases from V and 2 bases from J, the junction contained 4 bases not matched to a gene. The germline CDR1 and CDR2 sequences are SEHNR and FQNEAQ (reference sequence). This CDR3 has 16 amino acids. The CDR3 loop reads CASSPLAGTGANVLTF. In nucleotides, the CDR3 is TGTGCCAGCAGCCCGCTAGCGGGAACTGGGGCCAACGTCCTGACTTTC.

The rearrangement links TRBV7-2 to TRBJ2-7, with TRBD2 identical over 13 bases. J lost 5 bases, V lost 5 bases, and 9 bases had no gene match. This CDR3 is 16 amino acids long. In germline, CDR1 is SGHTA, CDR2 FQGNSA. The CDR3 bases are TGTGCCAGCAGCCAGACTAGCGGGAGGCATAAGGACGAGCAGTACTTC. This gives the protein CASSQTSGRHKDEQYF.

The rearrangement links TRBV13 to TRBJ2-3, with TRBD1 identical over 9 bases. The CDR3 runs 16 residues. The V gene's germline CDR1 is PRHDT and CDR2 FYEKMQ (reference sequence). The junction had 3 bases not matched to a gene; V was cut back by 2 bases and J by 0 bases. This CDR3 is CASSLYGTGSTDTQYF. CDR3 sequence (DNA): TGTGCCAGCAGCTTATATGGGACAGGGAGCACAGATACGCAGTATTTT.

This clone was seen a handful of times. This chain uses TRBV28 with TRBJ1-5, with D possibly TRBD1 on 5 matching bases. Germline-derived CDR1 and CDR2 are MDHEN and SYDVKM. The CDR3 is made up of 14 amino acids. V was pared by 5 bases and J by 4 bases, with 12 bases between. The CDR3 nucleotides read TGTGCCAGCAGTAACTGGGGCGAGAATCAGCCCCAGCATTTT. Its protein is CASSNWGENQPQHF.

The chain couples TRBV20-1 to TRBJ2-3; no clear D gene. The germline V gene has CDR1 DFQATT and CDR2 SNEGSKA (reference sequence). V was clipped by 6 bases and J by 4 bases, with 8 bases between them. The CDR3 spans 11 residues. The CDR3 reads CSATVADTQYF. DNA for the CDR3: TGCAGTGCGACCGTTGCAGATACGCAGTATTTT.

The J gene is TRBJ2-1, the V gene TRBV5-4, with D perhaps TRBD1 or TRBD2 (5 bases each). CDR1 is SGHNT, CDR2 YYREEE, per germline (reference sequence). Trimming took off 0 bases at V and 7 bases at J, with 11 bases between the two ends. CDR3 length equals 14 residues. CDR3: CASSLGTGGNEQFF. The CDR3 bases are TGTGCCAGCAGCTTGGGGACTGGGGGTAATGAGCAGTTCTTC.

The chain uses TRBV28 and TRBJ1-1; TRBD1 is a possible D gene (5 bases). This CDR3 has 14 amino acids. Trimming pared 10 bases from V and 4 bases from J, leaving 19 bases between. Germline CDR1 MDHEN, CDR2 SYDVKM. DNA for the CDR3: TGTGCCACTGTAGAGGACGGGGGATCCACTGAAGCTTTCTTT. Protein product: CATVEDGGSTEAFF.

The chain couples TRBV19 to TRBJ1-5; D perhaps matches TRBD1 (5 bases). Germline lookup yields CDR1 LNHDA and CDR2 SQIVND (reference sequence). V was pared by 3 bases and J by 7 bases, with 13 bases between. This CDR3 has 14 amino acids. In nucleotides, the CDR3 is TGTGCCAGTAGTATTATGGGACCGGAACAGCCCCAGCATTTT. It is translated as CASSIMGPEQPQHF.

The chain is built from TRBV9 and TRBJ2-1; no firm D call. The germline V and J ends were trimmed by 3 bases and 2 bases, with 9 bases remaining between them. Looked up from germline, CDR1 is SGDLS and CDR2 is YYNGEE. There are 14 residues in the CDR3. The CDR3 protein is CASSGGNAYNEQFF. The CDR3 nucleotides are TGTGCCAGCAGCGGCGGTAATGCCTACAATGAGCAGTTCTTC.

The CDR3, as DNA: TGCGCCAGCAGCCCCCGGGACAGGGAAGCTTCACCCCTCCACTTT. As protein: CASSPRDREASPLHF. This chain joins TRBV5-1 and TRBJ1-6; 9 positions match TRBD1. Germline V lookup: CDR1 SGHRS, CDR2 YFSETQ. The length of the CDR3 is 15 residues. V lost 4 bases to trimming and J lost 9 bases; unmatched junction nucleotides: 8.

The chain uses TRBV5-1 and TRBJ1-3; no clear D. Germline V gene sequence: CDR1 SGHRS, CDR2 YFSETQ. CDR3 length: 13 amino acids. V gave up 4 bases and J gave up 5 bases, with 10 bases separating them. The CDR3: CASSPQERNTIYF. The CDR3 nucleotides read TGCGCCAGCAGCCCCCAGGAGAGAAACACCATATATTTT.

This clone was observed once. The chain recombines TRBV30 with TRBJ2-2; 8 positions agree with TRBD1. Losses at the gene ends were 5 bases for V and 7 bases for J; bases not matched to a gene: 18. This CDR3 region has 17 residues. CDR1 GTSNPN and CDR2 SVGIG come from the germline V gene (reference sequence). The CDR3 reads CAWENPGQGSVGGELFF. The CDR3 DNA reads as TGTGCCTGGGAGAACCCTGGACAGGGCTCCGTGGGCGGGGAGCTGTTTTTT.

The chain uses TRBV21-1 and TRBJ2-2. TRBV21-1 is given as a pseudogene. This CDR3 has 12 amino acids. This CDR3 is CASREGRGELFF. CDR3 bases: TGTGCCAGCAGAGAAGGCCGTGGGGAGCTGTTTTTT.

The gene calls are TRBV20-1 and TRBJ2-3; 9 positions agree with TRBD2. The germline V gene encodes CDR1 DFQATT and CDR2 SNEGSKA (reference sequence). The V segment lost 4 bases and the J segment 3 bases; nucleotides outside the gene matches: 11. The CDR3 totals 16 residues. The CDR3 region is CSAIDRREGSTDTQYF. The CDR3 DNA reads TGCAGTGCTATTGATCGGCGGGAGGGTAGTACAGATACGCAGTATTTT.

This chain connects TRBV6-5 to TRBJ1-2; 10 bases match TRBD1. The CDR3 is 14 amino acids. The V gene end was trimmed by 8 bases and the J gene end by 6 bases; junction bases not matched to a gene: 9. Germline V CDR1 and CDR2: MNHEY, SVGAGI. In DNA, the CDR3 is TGTGCCAGCGGAGACGGGACAGGGGCTCATGGCTACACCTTC. This gives the protein CASGDGTGAHGYTF.